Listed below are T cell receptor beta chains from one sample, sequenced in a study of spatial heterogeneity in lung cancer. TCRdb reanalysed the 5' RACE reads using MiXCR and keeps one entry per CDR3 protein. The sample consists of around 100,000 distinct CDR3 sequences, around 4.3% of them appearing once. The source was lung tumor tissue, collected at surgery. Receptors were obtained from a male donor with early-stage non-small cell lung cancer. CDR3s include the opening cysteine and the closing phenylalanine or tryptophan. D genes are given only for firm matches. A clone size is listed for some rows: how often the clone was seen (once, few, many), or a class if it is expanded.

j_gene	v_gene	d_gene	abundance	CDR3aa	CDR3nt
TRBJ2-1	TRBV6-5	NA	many	CASSYQGGRNEQFF	TGTGCCAGCAGTTACCAGGGGGGTAGGAATGAGCAGTTCTTC
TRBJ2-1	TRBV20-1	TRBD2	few	CSAREREGLNEQFF	TGCAGTGCTAGAGAGCGGGAGGGCCTCAATGAGCAGTTCTTC
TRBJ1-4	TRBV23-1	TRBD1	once	CASSRDSENEKLFF	TGCGCCAGTTCCCGGGACAGTGAGAATGAAAAACTGTTTTTT
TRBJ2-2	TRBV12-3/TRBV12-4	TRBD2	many	CASRPGLAGTGELFF	TGTGCCAGCAGACCGGGACTAGCGGGCACCGGGGAGCTGTTTTTT
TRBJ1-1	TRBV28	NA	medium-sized	CASSFPTEAFF	TGTGCCAGCAGTTTTCCCACAGAAGCTTTCTTT
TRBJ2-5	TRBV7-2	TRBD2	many	CASSSYQTSGETQYF	TGTGCCAGCAGCTCCTACCAAACTAGCGGAGAGACCCAGTACTTC
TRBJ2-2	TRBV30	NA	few	CAWKGGPNTGELFF	TGTGCCTGGAAAGGGGGTCCGAACACCGGGGAGCTGTTTTTT
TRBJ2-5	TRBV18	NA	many	CASSPGQGKTQYF	TGTGCCAGCTCACCAGGTCAGGGGAAGACCCAGTACTTC
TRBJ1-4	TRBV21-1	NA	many	CASSKQTGISTNEKLFF	TGTGCCAGCAGCAAACAGACAGGGATTTCGACTAATGAAAAACTGTTTTTT
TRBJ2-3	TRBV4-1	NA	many	CASSPLKTSTDTQYF	TGCGCCAGCAGCCCCCTAAAAACCAGCACAGATACGCAGTATTTT
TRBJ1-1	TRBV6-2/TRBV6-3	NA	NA	CASRSFLRDTEAFF	TGTGCCAGCAGGTCATTTTTGAGGGACACTGAAGCTTTCTTT
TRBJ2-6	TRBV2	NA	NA	CASSVRAGANVLTF	TGTGCCAGCAGTGTACGGGCTGGGGCCAACGTCCTGACTTTC
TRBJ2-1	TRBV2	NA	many	CANDDPHNEQFF	TGTGCCAACGACGACCCACACAATGAGCAGTTCTTC
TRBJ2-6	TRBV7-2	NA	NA	CASSLDQANVLTF	TGTGCCAGCAGCCTTGACCAGGCCAACGTCCTGACTTTC
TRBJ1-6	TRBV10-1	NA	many	CASSSGTRNSPLHF	TGCGCCAGCAGCTCCGGGACCAGGAATTCACCCCTCCACTTT
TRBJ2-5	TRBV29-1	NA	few	CSAMRAGAETQYF	TGCAGCGCCATGAGGGCCGGGGCCGAGACCCAGTACTTC
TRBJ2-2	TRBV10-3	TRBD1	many	CAISPLGQGAEAELFF	TGTGCCATCAGTCCCTTAGGACAGGGGGCTGAGGCGGAGCTGTTTTTT
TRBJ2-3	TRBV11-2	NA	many	CASSSTGLAQYF	TGTGCCAGCAGCTCAACGGGACTTGCGCAGTATTTT
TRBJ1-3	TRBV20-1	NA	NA	CSARAHGDTIYF	TGCAGTGCTAGAGCCCACGGTGACACCATATATTTT
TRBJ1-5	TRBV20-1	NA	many	CSASAGVNQPQHF	TGCAGTGCTAGCGCAGGGGTCAATCAGCCCCAGCATTTT
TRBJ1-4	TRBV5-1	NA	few	CASSLERANEKLFF	TGCGCCAGCAGCTTGGAAAGGGCTAATGAAAAACTGTTTTTT
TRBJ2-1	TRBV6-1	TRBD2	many	CASKDSGAGVQFF	TGTGCCAGCAAGGATAGCGGGGCAGGGGTGCAGTTCTTC
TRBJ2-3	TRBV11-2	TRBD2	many	CASSHHSLAGALRDTQYF	TGTGCCAGCAGCCATCATAGCTTAGCGGGAGCCCTCAGGGATACGCAGTATTTT
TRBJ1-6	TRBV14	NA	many	CASSKRQQTSPLHF	TGTGCCAGCAGTAAACGACAGCAAACTTCACCCCTCCACTTT
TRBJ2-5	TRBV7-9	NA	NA	CASSSKRGLAGPQETQYF	TGTGCCAGCAGCTCTAAAAGGGGGCTAGCGGGTCCCCAAGAGACCCAGTACTTC
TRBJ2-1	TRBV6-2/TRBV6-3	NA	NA	CASDSFSYNEQFF	TGTGCCAGCGACTCCTTCTCCTACAATGAGCAGTTCTTC
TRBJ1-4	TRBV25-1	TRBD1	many	CASSPGQNNEKLFF	TGTGCCAGCAGCCCGGGACAGAATAATGAAAAACTGTTTTTT
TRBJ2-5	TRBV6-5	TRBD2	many	CASSSRAGGQETQYF	TGTGCCAGCAGCTCCCGAGCGGGAGGGCAAGAGACCCAGTACTTC
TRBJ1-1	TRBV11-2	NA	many	CASSPSAPGTEAFF	TGTGCCAGCAGCCCTTCGGCACCGGGTACTGAAGCTTTCTTT
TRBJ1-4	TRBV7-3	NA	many	CASISRLGQFFHKDEKLFF	TGTGCCAGCATTAGTCGGCTGGGCCAGTTTTTCCATAAAGATGAAAAACTGTTTTTT
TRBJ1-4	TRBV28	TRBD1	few	CASRDRPGEKLFF	TGTGCCAGCAGGGACAGGCCGGGAGAAAAACTGTTTTTT
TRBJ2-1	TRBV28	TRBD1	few	CATGSGTGGKDEQFF	TGTGCCACTGGATCCGGGACAGGGGGCAAAGATGAGCAGTTCTTC
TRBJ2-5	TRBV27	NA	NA	CASSQAQGQTQYF	TGTGCCAGCAGTCAAGCCCAGGGACAGACCCAGTACTTC
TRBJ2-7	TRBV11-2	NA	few	CASARRGTYEQYF	TGTGCCAGCGCGAGACGGGGGACCTACGAGCAGTACTTC
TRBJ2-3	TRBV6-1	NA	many	CASNRQGTDTQYF	TGTGCCAGCAATCGTCAGGGCACAGATACGCAGTATTTT
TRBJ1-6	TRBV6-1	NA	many	CASSEISYNSPLHF	TGTGCCAGCAGTGAAATCTCCTATAATTCACCCCTCCACTTT
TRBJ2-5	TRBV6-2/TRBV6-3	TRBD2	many	CASSLSGMRQETQYF	TGTGCCAGCAGTTTAAGCGGGATGAGGCAAGAGACCCAGTACTTC
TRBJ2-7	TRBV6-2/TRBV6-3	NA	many	CASSGGYEQYF	TGTGCCAGCAGCGGGGGTTACGAGCAGTACTTC
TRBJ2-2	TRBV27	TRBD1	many	CASSFGQGAGGELFF	TGTGCCAGCAGTTTCGGGCAGGGGGCGGGCGGGGAGCTGTTTTTT
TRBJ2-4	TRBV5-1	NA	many	CASSLAGQIHGDIQYF	TGCGCCAGCAGCTTGGCCGGGCAGATCCATGGGGACATTCAGTACTTC
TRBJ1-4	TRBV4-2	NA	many	CASSQPHGLLGEKLFF	TGTGCCAGCAGCCAACCTCACGGCCTCCTGGGTGAAAAACTGTTTTTT
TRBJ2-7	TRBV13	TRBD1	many	CASSLSGTVKGEQYF	TGTGCCAGCAGCCTATCCGGGACAGTTAAGGGCGAGCAGTACTTC
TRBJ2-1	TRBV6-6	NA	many	CASSPNIDEQFF	TGTGCCAGCAGTCCAAATATAGATGAGCAGTTCTTC
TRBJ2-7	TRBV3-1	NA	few	CASSHLTYSYEQYF	TGTGCCAGCAGCCATTTGACCTACTCCTACGAGCAGTACTTC
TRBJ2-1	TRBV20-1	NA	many	CSAREGTLLEQFF	TGCAGTGCTAGGGAGGGTACGCTTCTTGAGCAGTTCTTC
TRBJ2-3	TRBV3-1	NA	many	CASRGIDTQYF	TGTGCCAGCAGGGGGATAGATACGCAGTATTTT
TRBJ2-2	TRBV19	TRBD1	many	CASSMGQKTGELFF	TGTGCCAGTAGTATGGGACAGAAGACCGGGGAGCTGTTTTTT